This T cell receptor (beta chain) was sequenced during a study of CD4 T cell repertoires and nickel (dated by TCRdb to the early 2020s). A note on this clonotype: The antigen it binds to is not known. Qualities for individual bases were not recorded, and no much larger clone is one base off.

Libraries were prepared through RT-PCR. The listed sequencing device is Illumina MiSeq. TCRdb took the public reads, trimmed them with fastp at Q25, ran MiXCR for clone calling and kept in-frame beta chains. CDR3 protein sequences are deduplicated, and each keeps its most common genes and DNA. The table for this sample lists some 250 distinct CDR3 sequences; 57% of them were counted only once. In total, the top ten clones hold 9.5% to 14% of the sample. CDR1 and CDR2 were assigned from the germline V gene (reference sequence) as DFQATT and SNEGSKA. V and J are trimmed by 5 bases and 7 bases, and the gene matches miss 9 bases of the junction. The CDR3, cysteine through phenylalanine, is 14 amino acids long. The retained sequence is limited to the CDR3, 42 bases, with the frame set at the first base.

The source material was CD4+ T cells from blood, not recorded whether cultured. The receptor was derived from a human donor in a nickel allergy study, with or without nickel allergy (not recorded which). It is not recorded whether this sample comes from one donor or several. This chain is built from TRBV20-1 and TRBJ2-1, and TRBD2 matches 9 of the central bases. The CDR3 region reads CSAGIAGAGNEQFF. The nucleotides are TGCAGTGCTGGTATAGCGGGAGCGGGGAATGAGCAGTTCTTC.